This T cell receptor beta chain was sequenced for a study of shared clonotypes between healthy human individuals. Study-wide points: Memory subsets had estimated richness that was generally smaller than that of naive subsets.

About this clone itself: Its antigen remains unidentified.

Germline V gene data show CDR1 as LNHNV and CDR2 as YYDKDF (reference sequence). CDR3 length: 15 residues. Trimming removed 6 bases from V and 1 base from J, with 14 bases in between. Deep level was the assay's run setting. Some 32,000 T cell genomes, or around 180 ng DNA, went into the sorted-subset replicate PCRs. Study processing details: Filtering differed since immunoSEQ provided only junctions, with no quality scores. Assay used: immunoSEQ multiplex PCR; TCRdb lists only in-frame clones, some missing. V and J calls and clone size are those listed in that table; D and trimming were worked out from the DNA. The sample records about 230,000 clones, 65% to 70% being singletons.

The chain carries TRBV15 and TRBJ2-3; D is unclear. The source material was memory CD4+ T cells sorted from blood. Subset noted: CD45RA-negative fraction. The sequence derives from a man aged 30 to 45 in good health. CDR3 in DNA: TGTGCCACCAGTGCGTCCGGCCGGGGCACAGATACGCAGTATTTT. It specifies CATSASGRGTDTQYF.